The source of this T cell receptor (beta chain) is a study of response to subunit inactivated influenza vaccine. Overall study findings and caveats: Authors suggested that a seasonal influenza vaccination recruits few new T cells each time.

Each CDR3 protein is one row after TCRdb ran MiXCR on the RT-PCR reads. The sample carries about 500,000 distinct CDR3 sequences, 15% to 20% recorded once. A few counts support this clonotype. Its specificity is unknown. This CDR3 region has 13 residues. Germline CDR1 is SQVTM and CDR2 is ANQGSEA. V was pared by 2 bases and J by 10 bases, with 6 bases of the junction left unmatched. The starting material was CD4+ T cells sorted from PBMCs, obtained less than 30 months after vaccination. V is TRBV29-1 and J is TRBJ2-1; TRBD2 matches at 9 bases. This clonotype was sampled from a man in his fifties or sixties who received an inactivated influenza vaccine. In nucleotides, the CDR3 is TGCAGCGTTGAACGGCGGGAGGGCAGGGAGCAGTTCTTC. Protein product: CSVERREGREQFF.